This T cell receptor (beta chain) appears in the sequencing data of a study of blood T cell repertoires in COVID-19. About the research overall: Spain, Italy and the United States supplied samples that represented acute and convalescent COVID-19. T cells, B-cell-depleted T cells, or PBMCs provided the cDNA or gDNA that served as material.

Trimming shortened V by 2 bases and J by 4 bases, and 11 bases separated the two germline ends. Per germline, CDR1 SGHTA and CDR2 FQGNSA. The CDR3 loop spans 14 amino acids. This clone has a handful of counts. Per the original data handling: Amplification of reference gene primers provided the estimated nucleated cell counts. The method was immunoSEQ multiplex PCR; TCRdb's version includes in-frame clones alone and lacks a portion of them. That table supplies the V and J calls and clone size; D and trimming were determined from the DNA. The repertoire holds about 410,000 clones, with approximately 90% as singletons.

The clonotype was recovered from a woman in her 30s with active or convalescent COVID-19. Sequenced: peripheral blood. The chain recombines TRBV7-2 with TRBJ1-2; D gene ambiguous. This chain's CDR3 is CASSLSVAGYGYTF. For the CDR3, the DNA is TGTGCCAGCAGCTTAAGCGTCGCGGGCTATGGCTACACCTTC.